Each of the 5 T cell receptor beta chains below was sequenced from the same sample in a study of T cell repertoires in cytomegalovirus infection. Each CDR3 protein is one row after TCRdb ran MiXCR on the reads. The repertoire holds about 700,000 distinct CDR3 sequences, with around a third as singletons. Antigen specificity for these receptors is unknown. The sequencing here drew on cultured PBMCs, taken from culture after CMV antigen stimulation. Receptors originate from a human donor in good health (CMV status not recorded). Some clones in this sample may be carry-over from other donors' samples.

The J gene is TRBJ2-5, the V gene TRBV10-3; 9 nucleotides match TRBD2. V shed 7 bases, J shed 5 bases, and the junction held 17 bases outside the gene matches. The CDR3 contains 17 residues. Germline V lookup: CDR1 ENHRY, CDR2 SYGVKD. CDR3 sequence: CAIKGQNSGGERETQYF. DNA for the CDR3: TGTGCCATCAAAGGTCAAAATAGCGGGGGAGAAAGGGAGACCCAGTACTTC.

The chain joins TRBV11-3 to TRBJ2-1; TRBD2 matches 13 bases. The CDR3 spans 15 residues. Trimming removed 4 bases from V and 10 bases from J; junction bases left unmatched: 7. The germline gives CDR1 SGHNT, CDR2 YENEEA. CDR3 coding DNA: TGTGCCAGCAGCTCAGGACTAGCGGGAGTATACGAGCAGTTCTTC. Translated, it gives CASSSGLAGVYEQFF.

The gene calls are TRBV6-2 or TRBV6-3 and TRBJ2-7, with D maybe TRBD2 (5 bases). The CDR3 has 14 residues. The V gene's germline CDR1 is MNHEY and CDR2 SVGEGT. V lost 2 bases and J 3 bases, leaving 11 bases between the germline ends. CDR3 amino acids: CASSYGRGRYEQYF. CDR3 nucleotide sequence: TGTGCCAGCAGTTACGGACGAGGGCGCTACGAGCAGTACTTC.

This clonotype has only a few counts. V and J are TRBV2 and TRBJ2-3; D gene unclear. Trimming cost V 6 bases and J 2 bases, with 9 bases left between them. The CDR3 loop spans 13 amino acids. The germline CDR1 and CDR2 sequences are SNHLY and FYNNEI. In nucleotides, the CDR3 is TGTGCCAGCAGCCAATCTACCACAGATACGCAGTATTTT. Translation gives CASSQSTTDTQYF.

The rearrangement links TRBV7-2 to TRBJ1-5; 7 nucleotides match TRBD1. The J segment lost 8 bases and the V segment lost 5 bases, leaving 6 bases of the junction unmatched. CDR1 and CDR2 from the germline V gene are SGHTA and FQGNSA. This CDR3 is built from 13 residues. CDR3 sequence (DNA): TGTGCCAGCAGCCCAGAAGGGGGCGAGCCCCAGCATTTT. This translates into CASSPEGGEPQHF.